Below are 2 T cell receptor beta chains sequenced from a single sample in a study of blood T cells in healthy people across ages. A second 7 to 11 cycle PCR used barcoded and J-beta primers. TCRdb fed the 5' RACE reads into MiXCR, producing one record per CDR3 protein. The sample lists 750,000 or so distinct CDR3 sequences, around 25% seen once, with under 9.5% in the top ten. This sample was shared with a second study, whose subject was T cells of mothers and their children.

Specimen: blood. The receptor source for this set is a boy aged 5-17 years in good health.

The chain employs TRBV5-5 and TRBJ1-1, with 7 nucleotides matching TRBD1. This CDR3 is built from 12 residues. Unmatched junction bases numbered 3, after V lost 7 bases and J lost 3 bases. Per germline, CDR1 SGHKS and CDR2 YYEKEE (reference sequence). The CDR3 DNA reads as TGTGCCAGCTGGCAGGGGGACACTGAAGCTTTCTTT. Translating it yields CASWQGDTEAFF.

V usage is TRBV6-1 and J usage is TRBJ2-1; D is possibly TRBD1 or TRBD2 (6 bases each). Trimming shortened V by 5 bases and J by 4 bases, and 18 bases separated the two germline ends. Looked up from germline, CDR1 is MNHNS and CDR2 is SASEGT. This CDR3 has 16 amino acids. CDR3 coding DNA: TGTGCCAGCAGTACAACTCGGGGGCCCTTATACAATGAGCAGTTCTTC. Its protein is CASSTTRGPLYNEQFF.